This T cell receptor beta chain stems from a study of blood T cell repertoires in COVID-19. Background on the study: Acute-phase and convalescent COVID-19 samples originated in the United States, Italy and Spain. In each case, the material was cDNA or gDNA derived from T cells, B-cell-depleted T cells, or PBMCs.

The V gene lost 0 bases and the J gene lost 3 bases, with 13 bases spanning the gap. The CDR3 spans 16 residues. CDR1 is LGHNA, CDR2 YSLEER, per germline. Original methodology: How many nucleated cells were present was estimated from reference gene primer amplification. Repertoires were generated with immunoSEQ multiplex PCR, while TCRdb's copy carries only in-frame clones and drops some. The DNA gave D and trimming, while V, J and clone size come from that table. The sample lists roughly 200,000 clones, approximately 82% seen once, with around 8.1% in the top ten. This TCR was recovered from a man aged 35 to 55 with active or convalescent COVID-19. The sample taken for sequencing was peripheral blood. The rearrangement links TRBV4-3 to TRBJ2-3, with D maybe TRBD1 (6 bases). The chain's CDR3 is CASSQDSGGATDTQYF. CDR3 nucleotide sequence: TGCGCCAGCAGCCAAGATAGTGGGGGCGCGACAGATACGCAGTATTTT.